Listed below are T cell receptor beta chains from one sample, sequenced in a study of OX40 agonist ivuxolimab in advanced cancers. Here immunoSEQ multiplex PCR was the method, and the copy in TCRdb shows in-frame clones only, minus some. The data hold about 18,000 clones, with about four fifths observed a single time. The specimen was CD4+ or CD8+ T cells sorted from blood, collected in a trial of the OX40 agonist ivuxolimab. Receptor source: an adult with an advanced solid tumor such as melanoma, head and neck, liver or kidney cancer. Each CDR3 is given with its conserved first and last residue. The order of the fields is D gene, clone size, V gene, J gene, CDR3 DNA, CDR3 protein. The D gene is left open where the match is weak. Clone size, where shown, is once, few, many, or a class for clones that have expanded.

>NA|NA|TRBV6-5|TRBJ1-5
TGTGCCAGCAAGAATACGGGCCGAAGCAATCAGCCCCAGCATTTT
CASKNTGRSNQPQHF
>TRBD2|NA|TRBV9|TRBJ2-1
TGTGCCAGCAGCGACCCCCGGGGTAGCGGGGGCCGAAGCTCCTACAATGAGCAGTTCTTC
CASSDPRGSGGRSSYNEQFF
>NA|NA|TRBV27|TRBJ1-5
TGTGCCAGCAGTTTCAGGGGCTATCAGCCCCAGCATTTT
CASSFRGYQPQHF
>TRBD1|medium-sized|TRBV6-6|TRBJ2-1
TGTGCCAGCAGTCCCCGGACAGGGAACTACAATGAGCAGTTCTTC
CASSPRTGNYNEQFF
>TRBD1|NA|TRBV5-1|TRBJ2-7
TGCGCCAGCAGCTTGGCCGGGACAGGGAGCTCCTACGAGCAGTACTTC
CASSLAGTGSSYEQYF
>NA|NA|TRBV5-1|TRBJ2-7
TGCGCCAGCAGCCCCGATTCTTCCTCCTTCTACGAGCAGTACTTC
CASSPDSSSFYEQYF
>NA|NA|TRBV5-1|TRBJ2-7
TGCGCCAGCAGCTCCGGGAGCTACGAGCAGTACTTC
CASSSGSYEQYF
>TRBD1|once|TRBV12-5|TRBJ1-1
TGTGCTAGTGGTCACCGGGACAGGGACTTTATGAACACTGAAGCTTTCTTT
CASGHRDRDFMNTEAFF
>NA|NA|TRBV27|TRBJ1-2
TGTGCCAGCAGTTTAATGGGGGGATCTAACTATGGCTACACCTTC
CASSLMGGSNYGYTF
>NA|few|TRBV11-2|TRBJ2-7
TGTGCCAGCGGGACCTCCTACGAGCAGTACTTC
CASGTSYEQYF
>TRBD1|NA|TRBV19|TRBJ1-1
TGTGCCAGTACCCTTTCCCCAGGGGGTGACATGAACACTGAAGCTTTCTTT
CASTLSPGGDMNTEAFF
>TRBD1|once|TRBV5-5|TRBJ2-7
TGTGCCAGCAGCTCACCCGGGACAGGGCTGATTTCCTACGAGCAGTACTTC
CASSSPGTGLISYEQYF
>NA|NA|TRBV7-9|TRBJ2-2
TGTGCCAGCAGCCCCTGGGAGGAGCTGTTTTTT
CASSPWEELFF
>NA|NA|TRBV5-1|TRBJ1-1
TGCGCCAGCAGCTTGGTGGTGAACACTGAAGCTTTCTTT
CASSLVVNTEAFF
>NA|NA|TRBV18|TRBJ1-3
TGTGCCAGCTCACCACTACAGGGAAGGGGAAACACCATATATTTT
CASSPLQGRGNTIYF
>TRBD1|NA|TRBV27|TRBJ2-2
TGTGCCAGCAGTCCCAGGGGGTTCAGCGGGGAGCTGTTTTTT
CASSPRGFSGELFF
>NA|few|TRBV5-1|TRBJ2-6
TGCGCCAGCAGCTTATCGATTAGTTCTGGGGCCAACGTCCTGACTTTC
CASSLSISSGANVLTF
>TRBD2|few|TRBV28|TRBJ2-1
TGTGCCAGCAGTTCAAGCGGGGGGGCCCACAATGAGCAGTTCTTC
CASSSSGGAHNEQFF
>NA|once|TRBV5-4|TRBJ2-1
TGTGCCAGCAGCTTAGGGGACAATGAGCAGTTCTTC
CASSLGDNEQFF
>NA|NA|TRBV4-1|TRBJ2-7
TGCGCCAGCAGCCAACGCGGAGAGAGCATAGGATTCTACGAGCAGTACTTC
CASSQRGESIGFYEQYF
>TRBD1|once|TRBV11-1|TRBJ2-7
TGTGCCAGCAGCTTTTCAGGGGGTGGGTCCTACGAGCAGTACTTC
CASSFSGGGSYEQYF
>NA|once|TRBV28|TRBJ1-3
TGTGCCAGCGCTATGGACGGTAGCTCTGGAAACACCATATATTTT
CASAMDGSSGNTIYF
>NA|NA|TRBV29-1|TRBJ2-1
TGCAGCGTTGGCAGAATTGAGCAGTTCTTC
CSVGRIEQFF
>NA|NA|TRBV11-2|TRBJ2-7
TGTGCCAGCAGCCCCGGGCCGGATTATGGGGAGCAGTACTTC
CASSPGPDYGEQYF